What follows describes a single T cell receptor beta chain. At least ten counts were recorded for this clonotype. Its antigen remains undetermined. Nothing much larger sits one base from this clone, and base qualities are not available. The CDR3 measures 15 amino acids from cysteine to phenylalanine. Only the CDR3 part of the read is kept: 45 bases, read in frame from the first base. V is cut by 4 bases and J by 2 bases, and the space between the germline ends is 14 bases. Based on the germline V gene, the CDR1 and CDR2 sequences are MNHNS and SASEGT. This entry comes from a study of T cells in Graves' hyperthyroidism and ophthalmopathy (dated by TCRdb to the late 2010s). Study-wide context: Peripheral blood samples were taken at the time of initial diagnosis, prior to any treatment. After sampling, hyperthyroidism patients received methimazole starting at 30 mg daily, and ophthalmopathy patients received high-dose intravenous methylprednisolone. The roughly 90 discovery patients were divided at random into training and test sets in a 7:3 ratio. To identify TCR V-J signatures that set the groups apart, the researchers used a discovery cohort of about a hundred patients, made up of 43 with Graves' ophthalmopathy and some 58 with stable Graves' hyperthyroidism. Prospective prediction of ophthalmopathy was tested in an independent validation cohort of approximately 18 hyperthyroidism patients and approximately 17 patients who later progressed to ophthalmopathy. The paper describes TCR Vbeta CDR3 sequencing of about 140 peripheral blood samples, made up of roughly 45 ophthalmopathy patients, over 70 hyperthyroidism patients and 17 progressor patients. In addition, the study compared T-cell repertoires in thyroid tissue and in blood from a handful of Graves' hyperthyroidism patients. Points the paper makes about the study in general: Most expanded thyroid clonotypes (frequency above 0.001) were also detected in blood, a finding suggesting that blood repertoires may reflect thyroid immune responses. In cross-validation, a model built on a 13 V-J signature told ophthalmopathy apart from stable hyperthyroidism with under 90% sensitivity and 81% to 82% specificity, and in testing the same model reached 80%/75%. In validation, the model predicted progression to ophthalmopathy with just under 71% sensitivity and approximately 78% specificity, a median of around 6.6 months before onset. Sample size was not statistically predetermined, and blinding of investigators to group allocation was not performed.

The TCR beta CDR3 regions were amplified from RNA transcripts. The TCR CDR3 was subjected to a first round of RT-PCR using the HTBI primer set and the Qiagen OneStep RT-PCR kit. A second multiplex PCR round built the libraries, followed by size selection and purification. The libraries were sequenced on an Illumina HiSeq2000 using paired-end 100 bp reads. The source study handled its data this way. SOAPnuke was used to process the raw data, with reads discarded if the reads contained adapters or uncalled bases, had a mean Phred below 15, or lacked an exact constant-primer or identifier match. High-quality paired reads were merged using COPE v1.2.5, and each unique nucleotide sequence was defined as a clonotype. Clonotypes were aligned to IMGT TRBV, TRBD and TRBJ reference segments using MiTCR v1.1. The analysis included only V-J combinations with a frequency above 0.0001, which together covered 99% to 99.2% of the repertoires. A TCS score was defined as the ratio between F50 (clonal expansion) and ExV (chaos), using BLOSUM62-based TCRdist between CDR3 peptides within each V-J. Welch's t-statistics and random forest reduced 514 V-J features to roughly 13, which were used in a naive Bayes classifier (R e1071). The public reads were reprocessed in TCRdb via fastp at Q25 and MiXCR, keeping in-frame beta chains. When rows share a CDR3 protein, they turn into one entry using the most common DNA and genes. The V and J calls were not made by the authors but by TCRdb's processing. A total of fewer than 500,000 distinct CDR3 sequences appear in this sample, approximately 13% of them only once. The ten largest clonotypes hold around 20% of the sample.

Hyperthyroidism patients were newly diagnosed, had a disease duration of under 2 months, and were aged 18 to 65 years. Patients with uncontrolled infections, other autoimmune diseases, pregnancy or lactation were excluded. Diagnoses were established on the basis of clinical symptoms, serum thyroxine and TRAb, thyroid ultrasound, and orbital computed tomography. For progressor patients, blood was drawn at the first diagnosis of hyperthyroidism, before any ophthalmopathy symptoms had appeared. PBMCs were separated from roughly 10 ml of fresh peripheral blood using Ficoll-Paque density gradient centrifugation. Progressor patients were defined as those initially diagnosed with Graves' hyperthyroidism in whom ophthalmopathy developed during follow-up. Trizol reagent was used to extract total RNA, and RNA quality was then checked on an Agilent 2100 Bioanalyzer.

This TCR was recovered from a man aged 25-45 years with Graves' hyperthyroidism that later progressed to Graves' ophthalmopathy. This receptor chain uses TRBV6-1 and TRBJ1-2; TRBD1 is perhaps the D gene, given 6 matching bases. Sequencing input: blood. This receptor has the CDR3 CASSGVRTANYGYTF. In nucleotides, the sequence is TGTGCCAGCAGTGGGGTCCGGACAGCAAACTATGGCTACACCTTC.